Listed below are T cell receptor beta chains from one sample, sequenced in a study of cytomegalovirus exposure and HLA in healthy donors. Repertoires were generated with immunoSEQ multiplex PCR, while TCRdb's copy carries only in-frame clones and drops some. The repertoire includes more than 120,000 clones, 80% to 85% of them detected once, and 2.9% sits in the top ten. Sequenced: PBMCs. These receptor sequences come from a woman in her twenties or thirties in good health and CMV-seronegative. Each CDR3 is given with its conserved first and last residue. The D gene is left open where the match is weak. A row's size may be missing; if present it is once, few, many or a size class.

v_call	d_call	clone_size	j_call	cdr3_nt	cdr3_aa
TRBV28	.	.	TRBJ1-1	TGTGCCAGCAGAGACTCCGAACGGGAAGCTTTCTTT	CASRDSEREAFF
TRBV12-5	TRBD2	.	TRBJ2-1	TGTGCTAAGACCGGGACTAGCGGGGGGCCTCTAAATGAGCAGTTCTTC	CAKTGTSGGPLNEQFF
TRBV19	TRBD2	.	TRBJ2-1	TGTGCCAGTAGTATTCTACCGGGACTAGCATACAATGAGCAGTTCTTC	CASSILPGLAYNEQFF
TRBV5-1	TRBD1	.	TRBJ1-2	TGCGCCAGCAGCACCGGGACAGGAGATAACTATGGCTACACCTTC	CASSTGTGDNYGYTF
TRBV19	.	.	TRBJ2-1	TGTGCCAGTAGTGCCATTGTTACATCCTACAATGAGCAGTTCTTC	CASSAIVTSYNEQFF
TRBV27	.	.	TRBJ2-3	TGTGCCAGCAGTTTAAGGGCCCGGGGGTGGGATACGCAGTATTTT	CASSLRARGWDTQYF
TRBV28	.	.	TRBJ2-7	TGTGCCAGCAGAGTCCCGACAGGTAATCCCAACTCCTACGAGCAGTACTTC	CASRVPTGNPNSYEQYF
TRBV5-6	.	.	TRBJ1-2	TGTGCCAGCAGCCTCGGAGCGGGGCTGAAATCGGCTGGCTACACCTTC	CASSLGAGLKSAGYTF
TRBV6-1	.	.	TRBJ2-3	TGTGCCAGCAGGGAGAGCACAGATACGCAGTATTTT	CASRESTDTQYF
TRBV9	.	.	TRBJ1-6	TGTGCCAGCAGCGTAGATCAGGTCCCTTTTGTTAATTCACCCCTCCACTTT	CASSVDQVPFVNSPLHF
TRBV25-1	.	.	TRBJ2-5	TGTGCCAGCAGTGAAAGCCTGAAGATCAATCCAGGAGAGACCCAGTACTTC	CASSESLKINPGETQYF
TRBV5-1	.	.	TRBJ1-3	TGCGCCAGCAGCCTCACACAGGGCTCTGGAAACACCATATATTTT	CASSLTQGSGNTIYF
TRBV7-8	TRBD2	.	TRBJ2-1	TGTGCCAGCAGCTCACGACTAGCGGGAGGCGAAGATGAGCAGTTCTTC	CASSSRLAGGEDEQFF
TRBV7-6	TRBD1	.	TRBJ1-4	TGTGCCAGCAGCTTAGCGAAGGGACAGGGTAATGAAAAACTGTTTTTT	CASSLAKGQGNEKLFF
TRBV5-4	TRBD2	.	TRBJ2-1	TGTGCCAGCAGCCGACGTACTAGCGGGAGGTCCAATGAGCAGTTCTTC	CASSRRTSGRSNEQFF
TRBV30	.	.	TRBJ1-2	TGTGCCTGGAGTGCTGACAACTTTTTCGGCTATGGCTACACCTTC	CAWSADNFFGYGYTF
TRBV11-2	TRBD2	.	TRBJ2-7	TGTGCCAGCAGCCCCCAACGGGCGGGAGCCCTCGAGCAGTACTTC	CASSPQRAGALEQYF
TRBV30	.	.	TRBJ1-3	TGTGCCTCCCACGGGGAGGCTGGAAACACCATATATTTT	CASHGEAGNTIYF
TRBV19	TRBD2	once	TRBJ2-5	TGTGCCAGTTCGGGTAGCGGGGGCGTAGGGGTGCACGAGACCCAGTACTTC	CASSGSGGVGVHETQYF
TRBV23-1	.	.	TRBJ2-3	TGCGCCAGCAGTCGAGGGAGCGGGACAACAGATACGCAGTATTTT	CASSRGSGTTDTQYF
TRBV5-1	.	.	TRBJ2-1	TGCGCCAGCAGCTTGGCCGCGCAAAGCTCCTACAATGAGCAGTTCTTC	CASSLAAQSSYNEQFF
TRBV5-4	.	once	TRBJ2-4	TGTGCCAGCAGCCGCGGGGTAGCGGTGGAAAACATTCAGTACTTC	CASSRGVAVENIQYF
TRBV2	.	few	TRBJ1-5	TGTGCCAGCAGTGAAGGTAAGACAGTACACCAGCCCCAGCATTTT	CASSEGKTVHQPQHF
TRBV5-5	.	.	TRBJ1-5	TGTGCCAGCAGCTTGGTCTCAAACGGTCAGCCCCAGCATTTT	CASSLVSNGQPQHF
TRBV2	.	.	TRBJ2-6	TGTGCCAGCAGTGGGGGGCACTCCTCTGGGGCCAACGTCCTGACTTTC	CASSGGHSSGANVLTF
TRBV5-1	TRBD2	.	TRBJ2-2	TGCGCCAGCAGCTTGGCCCTAGCGGGAGTAACCGGGGAGCTGTTTTTT	CASSLALAGVTGELFF
TRBV6-4	.	.	TRBJ2-7	TGTGCCAGCAGTGACTCGGTCTTCCTACAGGGCCGAATCACCCCAAAGATACGAGGAGAGCAGTACTTC	CASSDSVFLQGRITPKIRGEQYF
TRBV28	TRBD2	.	TRBJ2-3	TGTGCCAGCAGCTCGGCGGGAGTCAGAGATACGCAGTATTTT	CASSSAGVRDTQYF
TRBV15	.	.	TRBJ1-3	TGTGCCACCAGCAACAGGGACCTTGGACCTGGAAACACCATATATTTT	CATSNRDLGPGNTIYF
TRBV7-2	TRBD2	.	TRBJ2-5	TGTGCCAGCAGCTTAGGCGGGGGGGTTGAGACCCAGTACTTC	CASSLGGGVETQYF
TRBV27	TRBD1	.	TRBJ1-2	TGTGCCAGCAGATTCCGACAGGGGGATGGCTACACCTTC	CASRFRQGDGYTF
TRBV25-1	.	.	TRBJ2-4	TGTGCCAGCAGTGATACAGGGAGGGGGAACATTCAGTACTTC	CASSDTGRGNIQYF
TRBV18	TRBD2	.	TRBJ2-3	TGTGCCAGCTCAGCTTTAGAACTCTTGACTAGCGGGGGACACACAGATACGCAGTATTTT	CASSALELLTSGGHTDTQYF
TRBV16	TRBD1	.	TRBJ1-4	TGTGCCAGCAGAGATACGACAGGGCCTAATGAAAAACTGTTTTTT	CASRDTTGPNEKLFF
TRBV7-9	.	.	TRBJ1-5	TGTTCCAGCAGCTTAGGACGGGGAGGCAATCAGCCCCAGCATTTT	CSSSLGRGGNQPQHF
TRBV9	TRBD1	.	TRBJ2-1	TGTGCCAGCAGCGTAGCCCACGGACAGGCGATAAGCTCCTACAATGAGCAGTTCTTC	CASSVAHGQAISSYNEQFF
TRBV2	.	.	TRBJ2-5	TGTGCCAGCAGTGAAAGGGCAGGGTACCAAGAGACCCAGTACTTC	CASSERAGYQETQYF
TRBV5-1	TRBD1	.	TRBJ2-7	TGCGCCAGCAGCCCCCGGACAGGGACCGAGCAGTACTTC	CASSPRTGTEQYF
TRBV7-2	.	.	TRBJ2-7	TGTGCCAGCAGGGGGACATTGAACTACGAGCAGTACTTC	CASRGTLNYEQYF
TRBV5-5	.	once	TRBJ2-7	TGTGCCAGCAGCTCCCTAATCTGGGCAGGGGTCAACGAGCAGTACTTC	CASSSLIWAGVNEQYF
TRBV19	TRBD1	.	TRBJ1-1	TGTGCCAGTAGTATAGTTGGGACAGGGGGAACTGAAGCTTTCTTT	CASSIVGTGGTEAFF
TRBV27	TRBD1	.	TRBJ2-7	TGTGCCAGCAGTCGGACAGGGCGCGAGCAGTACTTC	CASSRTGREQYF
TRBV10-3	TRBD2	.	TRBJ2-3	TGTGCCATCAGTGAGTCGGGCGGGGGGAAAGATACGCAGTATTTT	CAISESGGGKDTQYF
TRBV10-1	.	few	TRBJ1-1	TGCGCCAGCAGTTTAACAGGGTCGACTGAAGCTTTCTTT	CASSLTGSTEAFF
TRBV5-1	TRBD2	.	TRBJ2-5	TGCGCCAGCAGCTTGGACGGGCGGGAGGGCCTGGAGACCCAGTACTTC	CASSLDGREGLETQYF
TRBV9	TRBD1	.	TRBJ1-2	TGTGCCAGCAGCGTGGGGGGGAGGACAGGGTTGGGCTACACCTTC	CASSVGGRTGLGYTF
TRBV14	.	once	TRBJ1-2	TGTGCCAGCAGCCAGCAGAACTATGGCTACACCTTC	CASSQQNYGYTF
TRBV18	.	.	TRBJ2-5	TGTGCCAGCTCACCCGGGACACACGGAGAGACCCAGTACTTC	CASSPGTHGETQYF
TRBV7-2	TRBD2	.	TRBJ2-7	TGTGCCACCCGGCCTAGCGGCACGTACGAGCAGTACTTC	CATRPSGTYEQYF
TRBV18	.	.	TRBJ2-7	TGTGCCAGCTCACCATTACCCGACAGAGGACAGTACTTC	CASSPLPDRGQYF
TRBV13	.	.	TRBJ2-4	TGTGCCAGCAGCCCGCGAGCGGTCCGAGGGAACATTCAGTACTTC	CASSPRAVRGNIQYF
TRBV4-3	TRBD1	.	TRBJ1-6	TGCGCCAGCAGCCCGGGAACGGGACAGGGTAATTCACCCCTCCACTTT	CASSPGTGQGNSPLHF
TRBV6-5	.	.	TRBJ1-1	TGTGCCAGCAACCTCAGGGGTGGAACTGAAGCTTTCTTT	CASNLRGGTEAFF
TRBV7-9	.	.	TRBJ1-2	TGTTCCAGCAGCACACAGGGACCGGCTAACTATGGCTACACCTTC	CSSSTQGPANYGYTF